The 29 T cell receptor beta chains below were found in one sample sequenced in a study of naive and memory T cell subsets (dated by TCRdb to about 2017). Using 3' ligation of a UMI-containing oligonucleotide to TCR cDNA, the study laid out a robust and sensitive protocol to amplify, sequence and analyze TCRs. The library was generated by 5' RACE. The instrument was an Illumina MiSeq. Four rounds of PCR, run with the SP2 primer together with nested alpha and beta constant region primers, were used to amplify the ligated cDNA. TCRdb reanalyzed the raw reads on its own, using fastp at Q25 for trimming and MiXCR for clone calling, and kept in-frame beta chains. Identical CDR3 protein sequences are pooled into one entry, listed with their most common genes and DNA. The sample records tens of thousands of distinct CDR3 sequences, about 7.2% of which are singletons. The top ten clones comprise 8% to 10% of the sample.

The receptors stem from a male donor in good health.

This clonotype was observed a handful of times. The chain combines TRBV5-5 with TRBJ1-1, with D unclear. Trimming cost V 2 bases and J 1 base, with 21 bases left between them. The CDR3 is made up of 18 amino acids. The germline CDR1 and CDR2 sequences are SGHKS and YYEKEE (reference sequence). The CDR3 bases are TGTGCCAGCAGCTTTTCGCAGTTTCGACGGGAACAGAACACTGAAGCTTTCTTT. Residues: CASSFSQFRREQNTEAFF.

The CDR3 DNA sequence: TGTGCCAGCAGTGAACTGGCAGGGGAGTCCTCCTACGAGCAGTACTTC. It codes for CASSELAGESSYEQYF. The chain is built from TRBV6-1 and TRBJ2-7; possibly TRBD1 for D (6 bases). The CDR3 sequence is 16 residues long. V lost 2 bases and J 0 bases, leaving 14 bases between the germline ends. Germline CDR1 reads MNHNS; CDR2 reads SASEGT.

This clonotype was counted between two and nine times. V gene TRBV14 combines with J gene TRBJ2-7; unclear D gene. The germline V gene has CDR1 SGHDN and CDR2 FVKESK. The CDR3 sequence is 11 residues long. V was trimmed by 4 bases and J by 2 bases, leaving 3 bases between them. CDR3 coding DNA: TGTGCCAGCAGCCTTACCTACGAGCAGTACTTC. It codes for CASSLTYEQYF.

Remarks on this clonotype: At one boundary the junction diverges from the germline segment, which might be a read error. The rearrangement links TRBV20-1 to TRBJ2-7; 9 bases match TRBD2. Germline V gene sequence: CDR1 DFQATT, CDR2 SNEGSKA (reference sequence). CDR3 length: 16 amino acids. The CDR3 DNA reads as TGCAGTGCTAGGGTCCTAGCGGGAAGGCGGTCCTACGAGCAGAACTTC. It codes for CSARVLAGRRSYEQNF.

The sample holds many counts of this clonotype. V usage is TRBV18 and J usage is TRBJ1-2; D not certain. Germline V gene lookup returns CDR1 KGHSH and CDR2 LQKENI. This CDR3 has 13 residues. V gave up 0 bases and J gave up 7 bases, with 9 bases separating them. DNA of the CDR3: TGTGCCAGCTCACCACCGGCAAGTTCTGGCTACACCTTC. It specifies CASSPPASSGYTF.

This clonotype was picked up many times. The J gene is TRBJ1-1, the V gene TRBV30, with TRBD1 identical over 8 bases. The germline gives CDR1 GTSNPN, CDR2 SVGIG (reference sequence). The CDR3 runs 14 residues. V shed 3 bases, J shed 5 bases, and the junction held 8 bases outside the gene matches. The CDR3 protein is CAWSTTGGWTEAFF. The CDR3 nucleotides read TGTGCCTGGAGCACCACAGGGGGATGGACTGAAGCTTTCTTT.

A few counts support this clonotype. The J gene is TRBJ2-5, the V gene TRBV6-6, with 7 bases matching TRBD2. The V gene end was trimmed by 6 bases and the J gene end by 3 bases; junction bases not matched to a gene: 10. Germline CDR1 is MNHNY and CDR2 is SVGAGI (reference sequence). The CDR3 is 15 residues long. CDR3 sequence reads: CASRLTSSWEETQYF. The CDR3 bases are TGTGCCAGCAGATTGACTAGCTCATGGGAAGAGACCCAGTACTTC.

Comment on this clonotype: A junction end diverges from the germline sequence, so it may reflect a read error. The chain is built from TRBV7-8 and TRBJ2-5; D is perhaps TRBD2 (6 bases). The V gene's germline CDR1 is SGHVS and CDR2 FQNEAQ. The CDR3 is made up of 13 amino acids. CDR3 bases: TGTGCCAGCAGCTTAGTGGAGGGGACTCGCCAACTTTTC. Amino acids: CASSLVEGTRQLF.

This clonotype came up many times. CDR3 residues: CASSARDRGTDTQYF. CDR3 nucleotides: TGTGCCAGCAGCGCCCGGGACAGGGGCACAGATACGCAGTATTTT. J is TRBJ2-3 and V is TRBV9, with 9 bases lining up with TRBD1. The CDR3 is 15 amino acids. The germline V gene has CDR1 SGDLS and CDR2 YYNGEE. V was pared by 3 bases and J by 1 base, with 3 bases of the junction left unmatched.

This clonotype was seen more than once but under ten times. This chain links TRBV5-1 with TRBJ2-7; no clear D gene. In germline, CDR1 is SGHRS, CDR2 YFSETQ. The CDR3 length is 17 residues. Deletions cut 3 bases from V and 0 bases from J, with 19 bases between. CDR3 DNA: TGCGCCAGCAGCTCGCAATCTCGGAGTAGCCCCTCCTACGAGCAGTACTTC. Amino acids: CASSSQSRSSPSYEQYF.

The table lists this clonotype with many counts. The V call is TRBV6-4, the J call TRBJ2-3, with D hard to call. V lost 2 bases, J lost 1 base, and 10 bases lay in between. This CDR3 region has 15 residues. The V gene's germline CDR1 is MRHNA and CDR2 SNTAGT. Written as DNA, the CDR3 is TGTGCCAGCAGTGACCCCAGTGTTGGCACAGATACGCAGTATTTT. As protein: CASSDPSVGTDTQYF.

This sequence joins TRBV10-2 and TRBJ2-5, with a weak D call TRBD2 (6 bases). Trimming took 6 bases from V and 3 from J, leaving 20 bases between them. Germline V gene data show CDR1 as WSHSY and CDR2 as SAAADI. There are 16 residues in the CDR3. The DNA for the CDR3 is TGCGCCAGCAGGAGGGACTCAACAACGAATAAAGAGACCCAGTACTTC. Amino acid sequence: CASRRDSTTNKETQYF.

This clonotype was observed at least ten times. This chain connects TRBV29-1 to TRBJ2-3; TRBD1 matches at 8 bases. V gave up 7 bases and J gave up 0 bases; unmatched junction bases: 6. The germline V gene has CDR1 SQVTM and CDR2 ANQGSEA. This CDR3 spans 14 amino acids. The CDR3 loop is CSAGGQDSTDTQYF. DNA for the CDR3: TGCAGCGCTGGGGGACAGGACAGCACAGATACGCAGTATTTT.

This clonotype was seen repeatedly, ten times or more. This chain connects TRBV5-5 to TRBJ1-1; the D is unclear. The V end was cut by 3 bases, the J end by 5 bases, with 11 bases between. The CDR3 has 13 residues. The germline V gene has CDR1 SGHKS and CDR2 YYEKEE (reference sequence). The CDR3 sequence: CASSSSWETEAFF. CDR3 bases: TGTGCCAGCAGCTCGAGTTGGGAGACTGAAGCTTTCTTT.

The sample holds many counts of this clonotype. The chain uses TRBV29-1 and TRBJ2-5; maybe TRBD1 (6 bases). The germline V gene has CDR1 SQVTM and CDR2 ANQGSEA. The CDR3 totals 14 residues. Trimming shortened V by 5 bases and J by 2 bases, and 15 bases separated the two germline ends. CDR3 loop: CSVTDSLGQETQYF. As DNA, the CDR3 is TGCAGCGTTACGGACAGCCTTGGGCAAGAGACCCAGTACTTC.

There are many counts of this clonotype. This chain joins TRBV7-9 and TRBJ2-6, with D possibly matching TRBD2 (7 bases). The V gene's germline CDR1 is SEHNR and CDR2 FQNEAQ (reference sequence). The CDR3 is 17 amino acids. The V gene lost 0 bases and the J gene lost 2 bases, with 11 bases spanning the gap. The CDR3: CASSLAEGGPGANVLTF. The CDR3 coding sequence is TGTGCCAGCAGCTTAGCCGAGGGGGGGCCTGGGGCCAACGTCCTGACTTTC.

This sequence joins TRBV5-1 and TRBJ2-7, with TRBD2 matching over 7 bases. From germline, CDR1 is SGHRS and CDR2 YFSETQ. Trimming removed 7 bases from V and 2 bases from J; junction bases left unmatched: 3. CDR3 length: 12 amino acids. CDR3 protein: CASRGVAYEQYF. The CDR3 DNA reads TGCGCCAGCCGGGGGGTGGCCTACGAGCAGTACTTC.

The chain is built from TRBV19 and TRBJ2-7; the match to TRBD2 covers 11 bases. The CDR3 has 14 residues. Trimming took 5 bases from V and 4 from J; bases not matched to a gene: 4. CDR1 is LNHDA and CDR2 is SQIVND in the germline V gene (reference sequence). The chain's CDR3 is CASSQLAGAYEQYF. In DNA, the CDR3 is TGTGCCAGTAGTCAACTAGCGGGAGCTTACGAGCAGTACTTC. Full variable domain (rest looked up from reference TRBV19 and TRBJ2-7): DGGITQSPKYLFRKEGQNVTLSCEQNLNHDAMYWYRQDPGQGLRLIYYSQIVNDFQKGDIAEGYSVSREKKESFPLTVTSAQKNPTAFYLCASSQLAGAYEQYFGPGTRLTVT.

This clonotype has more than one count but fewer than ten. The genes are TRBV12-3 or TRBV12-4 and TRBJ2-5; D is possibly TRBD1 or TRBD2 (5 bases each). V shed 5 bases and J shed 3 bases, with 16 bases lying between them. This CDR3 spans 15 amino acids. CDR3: CASSHPGTAKETQYF. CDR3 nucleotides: TGTGCCAGCAGTCATCCCGGGACCGCGAAAGAGACCCAGTACTTC.

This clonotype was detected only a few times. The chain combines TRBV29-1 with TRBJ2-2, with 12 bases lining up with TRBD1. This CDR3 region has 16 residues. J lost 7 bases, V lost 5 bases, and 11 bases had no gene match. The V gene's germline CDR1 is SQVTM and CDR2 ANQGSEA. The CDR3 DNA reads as TGCAGCGTTCCCGGGACAGGGGGCCCCGGAGGCGGGGAGCTGTTTTTT. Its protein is CSVPGTGGPGGGELFF.

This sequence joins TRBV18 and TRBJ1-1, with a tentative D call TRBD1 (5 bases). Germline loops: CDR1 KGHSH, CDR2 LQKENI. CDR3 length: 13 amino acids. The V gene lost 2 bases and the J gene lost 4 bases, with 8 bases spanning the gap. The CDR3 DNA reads TGTGCCAGCTCACCAACAAGGGGCACTGAAGCTTTCTTT. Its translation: CASSPTRGTEAFF.

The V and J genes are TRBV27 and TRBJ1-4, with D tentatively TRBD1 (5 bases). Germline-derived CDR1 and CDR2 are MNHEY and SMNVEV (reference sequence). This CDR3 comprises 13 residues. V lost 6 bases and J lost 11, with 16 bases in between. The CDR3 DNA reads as TGTGCCAGCAGCCTCTTCGACAGAGCTAAACTGTTTTTT. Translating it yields CASSLFDRAKLFF.

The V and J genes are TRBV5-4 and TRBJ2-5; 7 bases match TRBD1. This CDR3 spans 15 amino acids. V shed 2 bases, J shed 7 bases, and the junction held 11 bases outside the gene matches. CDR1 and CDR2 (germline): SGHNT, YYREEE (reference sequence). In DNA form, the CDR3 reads TGTGCCAGCAGCTTTAGTGACAGGGCCTCGGGGACCCAGTACTTC. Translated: CASSFSDRASGTQYF.

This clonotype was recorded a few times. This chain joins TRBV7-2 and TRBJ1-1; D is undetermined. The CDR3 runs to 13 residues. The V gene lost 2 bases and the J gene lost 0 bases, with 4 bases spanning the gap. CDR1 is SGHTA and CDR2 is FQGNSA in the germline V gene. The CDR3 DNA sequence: TGTGCCAGCAGCTTACATATGAACACTGAAGCTTTCTTT. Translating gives CASSLHMNTEAFF.

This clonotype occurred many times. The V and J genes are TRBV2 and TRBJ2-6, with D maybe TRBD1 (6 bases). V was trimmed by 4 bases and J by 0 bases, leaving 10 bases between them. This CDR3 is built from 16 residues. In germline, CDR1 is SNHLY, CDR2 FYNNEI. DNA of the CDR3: TGTGCCAGCAGTGGGGACACGAGCTCTGGGGCCAACGTCCTGACTTTC. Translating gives CASSGDTSSGANVLTF.

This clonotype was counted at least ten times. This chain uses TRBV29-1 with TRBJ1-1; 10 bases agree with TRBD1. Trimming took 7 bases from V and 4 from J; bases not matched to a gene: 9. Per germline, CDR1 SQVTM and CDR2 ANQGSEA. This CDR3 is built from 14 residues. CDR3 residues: CSAWTGGDGTEAFF. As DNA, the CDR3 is TGCAGCGCGTGGACAGGGGGTGATGGCACTGAAGCTTTCTTT.

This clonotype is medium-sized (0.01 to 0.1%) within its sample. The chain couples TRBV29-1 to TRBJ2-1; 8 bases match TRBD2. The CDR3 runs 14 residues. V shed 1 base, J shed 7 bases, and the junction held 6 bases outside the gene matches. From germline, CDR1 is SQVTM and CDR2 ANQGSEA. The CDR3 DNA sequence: TGCAGCGTTGAAGGTAGCGGGACATTGAATGAGCAGTTCTTC. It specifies CSVEGSGTLNEQFF.

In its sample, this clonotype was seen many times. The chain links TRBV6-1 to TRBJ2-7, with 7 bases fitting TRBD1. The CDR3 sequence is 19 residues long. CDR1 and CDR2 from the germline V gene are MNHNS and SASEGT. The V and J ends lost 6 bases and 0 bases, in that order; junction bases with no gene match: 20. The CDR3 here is CASRRITGTVKGTSYEQYF. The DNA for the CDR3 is TGTGCCAGCAGAAGGATAACCGGGACAGTAAAGGGCACCTCCTACGAGCAGTACTTC.

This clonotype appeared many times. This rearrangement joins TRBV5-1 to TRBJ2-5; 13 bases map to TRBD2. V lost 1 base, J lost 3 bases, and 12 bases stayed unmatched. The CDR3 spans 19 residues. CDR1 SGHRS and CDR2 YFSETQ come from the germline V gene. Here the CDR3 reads CASSLFPPPGLAGEETQYF. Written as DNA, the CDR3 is TGCGCCAGCAGCTTGTTCCCACCCCCCGGACTAGCGGGAGAAGAGACCCAGTACTTC.